This T cell receptor beta chain originates from a study of human T cells and chemical hapten exposure. Trimming cost V 7 bases and J 5 bases, with 14 bases left between them. CDR3 length: 14 amino acids. From germline, CDR1 is SNHLY and CDR2 FYNNEI. Each CDR3 protein gets one entry after TCRdb re-called the RACE reads with MiXCR. The sample lists under 400,000 distinct CDR3 sequences, 4.5% to 5.5% occurring once. Stated time point: pre-sensitization, week 0. Treatment: therapeutic diphenylcyclopropenone sensitization with weekly scalp DPC. The source is a woman between 50 and 59 years old with alopecia areata. Some clones in this sample may be carry-over from other donors' samples. The source material was whole blood, sampled in connection with sensitization to the hapten diphenylcyclopropenone (DPC). The gene calls are TRBV2 and TRBJ1-4, with D maybe TRBD1 (6 bases). CDR3 region: CASTEDSINEKLFF. As DNA, the CDR3 is TGTGCCAGCACCGAGGACAGCATAAATGAAAAACTGTTTTTT. Full variable domain (outside the CDR3, taken from reference TRBV2 and TRBJ1-4): EPEVTQTPSHQVTQMGQEVILRCVPISNHLYFYWYRQILGQKVEFLVSFYNNEISEKSEIFDDQFSVERPDGSNFTLKIRSTKLEDSAMYFCASTEDSINEKLFFGSGTQLSVL.